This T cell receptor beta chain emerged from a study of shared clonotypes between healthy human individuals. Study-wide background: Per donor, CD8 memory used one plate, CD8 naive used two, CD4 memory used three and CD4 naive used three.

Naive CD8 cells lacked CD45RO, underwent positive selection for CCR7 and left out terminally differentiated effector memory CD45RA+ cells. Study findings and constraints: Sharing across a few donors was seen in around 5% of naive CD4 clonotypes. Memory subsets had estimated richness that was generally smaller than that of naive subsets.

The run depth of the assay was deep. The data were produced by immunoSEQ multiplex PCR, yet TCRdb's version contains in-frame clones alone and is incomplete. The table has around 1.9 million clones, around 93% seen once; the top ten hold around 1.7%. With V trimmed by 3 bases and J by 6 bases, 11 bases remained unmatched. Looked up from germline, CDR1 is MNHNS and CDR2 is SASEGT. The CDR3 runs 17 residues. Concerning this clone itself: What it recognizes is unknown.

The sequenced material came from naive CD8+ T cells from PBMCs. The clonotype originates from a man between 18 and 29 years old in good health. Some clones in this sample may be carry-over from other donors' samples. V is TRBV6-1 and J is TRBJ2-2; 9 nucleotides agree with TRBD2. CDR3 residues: CASSDGVAGVLSGELFF. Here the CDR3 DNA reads TGTGCCAGCAGTGACGGGGTAGCGGGAGTTCTCTCCGGGGAGCTGTTTTTT.